This entry is about one TCR beta chain. This clonotype was counted between two and nine times. Its target antigen remains unknown. No base-level quality is on record; no much larger clone is a single base apart. This specimen belongs to a study of blood T cells in healthy people across ages (dated by TCRdb to about 2015). Notes on the research overall: Template switching captured roughly one uniquely barcoded TCR beta cDNA molecule per two T cells in model experiments. Using deep sequencing normalized with unique cDNA molecular identifiers, the study measured how TCR beta repertoire diversity changes with age. The donors were divided into four age groups: young (average around 16 years), middle-aged (around 37), aged (under 70) and long-lived (roughly 82). Two additional independent replicas of 1 million unique cDNA reads from the same blood draw were analyzed for two donors (one aged 18 to 30 and one aged 80 or older). On the study overall, not on this receptor specifically: Compared with the aged group, the long-lived group had more naive CD4+ T cells, fewer expanded clones and increased TCR diversity, suggesting age selection. A strong correlation was found between observed TCR beta diversity and the percentage of naive T cells measured by flow cytometry. The CMV infection status of donors was not known, potentially confounding age-related changes in expanded clonotypes. Bulk unsorted PBMC profiling prevented conclusive comparison of naive and antigen-experienced compartments. Observed TCR beta diversity per million T cells fell roughly linearly with age, and a significant reduction was already apparent by age roughly 40. Estimates of total diversity based on one million sequenced T cells were considered lower bounds and underestimates.

The cysteine opens and the phenylalanine closes a CDR3 of 16 amino acids. Of the read, only the CDR3 DNA is kept; its 48 bases are in frame from base 1. From the germline V gene (reference sequence), CDR1 is DFQATT and CDR2 is SNEGSKA. V is cut back by 3 bases and J by 6 bases, with 9 bases in the junction unmatched. The library was made by 5' RACE. The sample was run on an Illumina HiSeq 2500. A second PCR of about 7 to 12 cycles was performed with a sample-barcoded 5' primer and a J-beta primer mix. Each TCR beta cDNA molecule received a unique molecular identifier from a template-switch 5' adaptor carrying 12 random nucleotides. Each sample yielded at least 3 million CDR3-containing paired-end reads. All of the RNA was converted into first-strand cDNA using the Mint cDNA synthesis kit, with a TRBC-specific oligonucleotide serving as the primer. Following uracil-DNA glycosylase treatment, all cDNA underwent a first 18-cycle PCR with the universal primers M1SS and BC2_uni_R. Concerning the study's data processing: Normalization of each sample was performed by random selection of 1 million high-quality reads, each carrying a distinct molecular identifier. Reads sharing molecular identifiers were discarded rather than binned into consensus sequences. CDR3 identification, clonotype clustering and error correction used MiTCR with a Q25 quality threshold and the strictest error-elimination algorithm. Lower-bound total TCR beta diversity was estimated with a nonparametric unseen species model using Euler transformation. TCRdb trimmed public reads at Q25 via fastp, called clones via MiXCR and kept in-frame beta chains. CDR3 protein sequences are deduplicated, and each keeps its most common genes and DNA. These V and J calls originate from TCRdb's pipeline instead of the authors' own analysis. The sample has around 990,000 distinct CDR3 sequences on record, about 23% of them singletons. The top ten hold around 0.7% of the sample.

The approximately 39 donors, aged about 6 to 95 years, were systemically healthy Caucasian individuals from Russia. Ten milliliters of peripheral blood were drawn from each donor into EDTA-treated Vacutainer tubes. PBMCs were isolated by Ficoll-Paque density-gradient centrifugation, with at least 7 million obtained per sample. Total RNA, at least 5.5 micrograms per sample, was extracted from PBMCs with Trizol reagent. The percentages of naive CD45RAhigh/CD27high T cells were determined by flow cytometry on a PBMC aliquot from every donor. These data were also reused for a study on T cells of mothers and their children. The second paper states: Donors were nine systemically healthy Caucasian individuals: three mothers and their six children. cDNA synthesis consumed the entire amount of extracted RNA, loaded at around 1.5 ug RNA in each 15 ul reaction. In the second PCR, the M1S primer introduced both the sample barcodes and 2-4 random nucleotides. Over 9.5 million TCR beta CDR3 reads were obtained for each mother, and some 3.1 million reads were obtained for each child. Thymic selection shapes the output of TCR recombination in a similar way in related and unrelated pairs, and inherited differences have a minor effect. Related mother-child pairs always showed normalized repertoire overlap that was slightly higher than in unrelated mother-child pairs, though the difference was never significant. No persistent microchimeric T cell clones were found, with a detection sensitivity of around 100 clones per million clonotypes. The study used deep NGS to compare TCR beta repertoires of mothers and children, seeking features distinguishing related mother-child pairs from unrelated individuals. On average, the children were roughly 10 +/- 4 years old, while the mothers were approximately 41 +/- 4 years old. After adapters were ligated using NEBNext reagents, the libraries underwent 100+100 nt paired-end sequencing on an Illumina HiSeq 2000. To prevent cross-contamination, the mother and child libraries were prepared one month apart and sequenced in separate runs. For each donor, somewhere between about 450,000 and 2,000,000 distinct TCR beta clonotypes were identified. Naive TCR beta clonotypes were estimated from low-frequency clonotypes matched to each donor's FACS-determined naive share, without sorting.

The sequenced material came from blood. The clonotype comes from a girl aged 2 to 10 in good health. Recombination linked TRBV20-1 to TRBJ2-1; the central 12 bases match TRBD2. The DNA is as follows: TGCAGTGCTAGTAACCTAGCGGGAGGGGTCTTCAATGAGCAGTTCTTC. It translates as CSASNLAGGVFNEQFF.